These T cell receptor beta chains were read from a single sample in a study of shared clonotypes between healthy human individuals. The repertoire was sequenced with immunoSEQ multiplex PCR; TCRdb's copy has only in-frame clones and lacks some. Found here are 150,000 to 200,000 clones, approximately 60% of them singletons; the top ten hold about 10%. The source material was memory CD4+ T cells sorted from blood. The receptors shown here come from a man aged 30 to 39 in good health. Both conserved end residues are part of each CDR3. A D gene is named only where the DNA matches it firmly. Size is stated for part of the rows, as once, few or many counts, or as a class when the clone is expanded.

clone_size	j_call	d_call	v_call	cdr3_nt	cdr3_aa
many	TRBJ2-3	.	TRBV11-3	TGTGCCAGCAGCGCAGGGGATACGCAGTATTTT	CASSAGDTQYF
few	TRBJ1-5	.	TRBV28	TGTGCCAGCGACCTAACTCGGGATCAGCCCCAGCATTTT	CASDLTRDQPQHF
.	TRBJ1-4	.	TRBV4-3	TGCGCCAGCAGCCAAGATCTCGGGGGAGTAGCAACTAATGAAAAACTGTTTTTT	CASSQDLGGVATNEKLFF
.	TRBJ2-2	.	TRBV7-8	TGTGCCAGCAGCTTTGGGCACACCGGGGAGCTGTTTTTT	CASSFGHTGELFF
.	TRBJ1-5	TRBD1	TRBV19	TGTGCCAGTCAAGACAGGGGGTATCAGCCCCAGCATTTT	CASQDRGYQPQHF
.	TRBJ1-3	.	TRBV25-1	TGTGCCAGCAGCTCCGAGGGATTAGGAAACACCATATATTTT	CASSSEGLGNTIYF
.	TRBJ2-7	TRBD1	TRBV11-2	TGTGCCAGCAGCATCTCCGGGACAGGGTACTACGAGCAGTACTTC	CASSISGTGYYEQYF
.	TRBJ2-3	.	TRBV5-1	TGCGCCAGCAGCTTGAATCCATACACAGATACGCAGTATTTT	CASSLNPYTDTQYF
.	TRBJ2-2	TRBD2	TRBV2	TGTGCCAGCAGTGAAGGAGCGGGAGGTACGCGCGGGGAGCTGTTTTTT	CASSEGAGGTRGELFF
.	TRBJ1-1	.	TRBV5-4	TGTGCCAGCAGCTTGAATGGAGCGGAGGAAGCTTTCTTT	CASSLNGAEEAFF
.	TRBJ2-1	.	TRBV25-1	TGTGCCAGCAGTGAACCGACTCTCAATCCCTACAATGAGCAGTTCTTC	CASSEPTLNPYNEQFF
.	TRBJ1-5	TRBD1	TRBV6-6	TGTGCCAGCAGCCTTAGCACAGGGGGTATCCCCCAGCATTTT	CASSLSTGGIPQHF
.	TRBJ2-3	.	TRBV29-1	TGCAGCGTCGTCCCTCCGGCCAGGGCCGCGGATACGCAGTATTTT	CSVVPPARAADTQYF
many	TRBJ2-1	TRBD1	TRBV13	TGTGCCAGCAGCTCTCGGACAGGGTGGAACAATGAGCAGTTCTTC	CASSSRTGWNNEQFF
.	TRBJ2-3	.	TRBV7-2	TGTGCCAGCAGCGTAGGACGGTCGGGGGCGGACACGCAGTATTTT	CASSVGRSGADTQYF
.	TRBJ2-3	.	TRBV11-3	TGTGCCAGCAGCTTAAACAGTGGCTTAGGCACAGATACGCAGTATTTT	CASSLNSGLGTDTQYF
.	TRBJ2-2	TRBD1	TRBV19	TGTGCCAGTAGTCGGGACAGTGTGAACACCGGGGAGCTGTTTTTT	CASSRDSVNTGELFF
.	TRBJ2-7	.	TRBV2	TGTGCCAGCAGTGTTACCTACGAGCAGTACTTC	CASSVTYEQYF
.	TRBJ2-2	.	TRBV18	TGTGCCAGCTCACCACCCCGGTCCGGGCCAACCGGGGAGCTGTTTTTT	CASSPPRSGPTGELFF
.	TRBJ1-2	.	TRBV6-1	TGTGCCAGCAGTGAAGCTGGGCGGGTCTATGGCTACACCTTC	CASSEAGRVYGYTF
.	TRBJ1-1	TRBD1	TRBV11-1	TGTGCCAGCAGCTCTACAGGGGCCGGGGGCACTGAAGCTTTCTTT	CASSSTGAGGTEAFF
.	TRBJ2-3	.	TRBV29-1	TGCAGCGTTGGGATCCGAGATACGCAGTATTTT	CSVGIRDTQYF
.	TRBJ1-2	.	TRBV5-4	TGTGCCAGCAGCTTGGCGGGATTCTCTAACTATGGCTACACCTTC	CASSLAGFSNYGYTF
.	TRBJ1-2	TRBD1	TRBV4-1	TGCGCCAGCAGCCAAGACAGACAGGGGAACTATGGCTACACCTTC	CASSQDRQGNYGYTF
.	TRBJ1-4	TRBD1	TRBV7-2	TGTGCCAGCAGCTTGGGACAGGGGGCTGAAAAACTGTTTTTT	CASSLGQGAEKLFF
once	TRBJ1-5	TRBD1	TRBV18	TGTGCCAGCTCGTGGTCCGGGACAGGGAAGAGCAATCAGCCCCAGCATTTT	CASSWSGTGKSNQPQHF
.	TRBJ2-3	.	TRBV14	TGTGCCAGCAGCCAAGGTGCAGGCGGGAACACAGATACGCAGTATTTT	CASSQGAGGNTDTQYF
many	TRBJ2-6	.	TRBV6-1	TGTGCCAGCAGTGAACCCCTTGGGGCCAACGTCCTGACTTTC	CASSEPLGANVLTF
.	TRBJ2-7	.	TRBV28	TGTGCCAGCACTATAGCGGACAGCTCCTACGAGCAGTACTTC	CASTIADSSYEQYF
few	TRBJ1-2	.	TRBV2	TGTGCCAGCAATATACAGGTGGGAGGCTACACCTTC	CASNIQVGGYTF
few	TRBJ2-5	TRBD1	TRBV18	TGTGCCAGCTTACAGGGGATGGAAGAGACCCAGTACTTC	CASLQGMEETQYF
.	TRBJ2-2	.	TRBV6-1	TGTGCCAGCAGTGCACCTCCGGCCACCGGGGAGCTGTTTTTT	CASSAPPATGELFF
.	TRBJ2-1	TRBD1	TRBV5-1	TGCGCCAGCAGCTTGGAACAGGGGGCTAACAATGAGCAGTTCTTC	CASSLEQGANNEQFF